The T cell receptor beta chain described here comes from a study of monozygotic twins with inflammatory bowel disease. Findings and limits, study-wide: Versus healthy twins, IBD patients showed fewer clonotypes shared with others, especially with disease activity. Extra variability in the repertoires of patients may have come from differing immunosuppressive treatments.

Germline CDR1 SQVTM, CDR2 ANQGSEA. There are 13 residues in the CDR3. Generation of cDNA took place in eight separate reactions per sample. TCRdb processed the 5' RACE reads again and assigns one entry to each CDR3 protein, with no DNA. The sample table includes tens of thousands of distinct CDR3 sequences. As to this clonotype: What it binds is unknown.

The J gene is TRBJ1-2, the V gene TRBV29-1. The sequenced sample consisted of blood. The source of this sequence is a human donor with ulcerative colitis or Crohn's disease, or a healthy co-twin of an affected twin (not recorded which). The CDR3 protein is CSVLRGEAYGYTF. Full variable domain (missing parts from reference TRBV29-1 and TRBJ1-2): SAVISQKPSRDICQRGTSLTIQCQVDSQVTMMFWYRQQPGQSLTLIATANQGSEATYESGFVIDKFPISRPNLTFSTLTVSNMSPEDSSIYLCSVLRGEAYGYTFGSGTRLTVV.